Presented here are 9 T cell receptor beta chains from one specimen sequenced in a study of cytomegalovirus exposure and HLA in healthy donors. Assay used: immunoSEQ multiplex PCR; TCRdb lists only in-frame clones, some missing. The sample contains some 170,000 clones, more than 75% of which appear only once. Sequences were obtained from PBMCs. These receptors were collected from a woman aged 30 to 39 in good health and CMV-seronegative.

The chain combines TRBV6-5 with TRBJ1-2; D gene ambiguous. The germline V and J ends were trimmed by 0 bases and 5 bases, with 10 bases remaining between them. The CDR3 is 14 residues long. Germline assignment: CDR1 MNHEY and CDR2 SVGAGI. The CDR3 coding sequence is TGTGCCAGCAGTTACTCTGAGGGAGGGTATGGCTACACCTTC. Protein sequence: CASSYSEGGYGYTF.

V usage is TRBV5-1 and J usage is TRBJ1-2, with 8 nucleotides matching TRBD1. The V gene end was trimmed by 3 bases and the J gene end by 3 bases; junction bases not matched to a gene: 7. Per the germline V gene, CDR1 is SGHRS and CDR2 is YFSETQ. This CDR3 contains 15 residues. The CDR3 reads CASSSATGVHYGYTF. The DNA of the CDR3 is TGCGCCAGCAGCTCCGCGACAGGGGTGCACTATGGCTACACCTTC.

This clone was recorded once. The chain combines TRBV4-1 with TRBJ2-1; 11 bases map to TRBD2. The CDR3 is 14 amino acids. The germline V gene has CDR1 MGHRA and CDR2 YSYEKL. V trimming: 2 bases; J trimming: 13 bases; junction bases outside the gene matches: 7. The CDR3 sequence is CASSQTGLAGLQFF. CDR3 coding DNA: TGCGCCAGCAGCCAAACCGGACTAGCGGGCCTTCAGTTCTTC.

The chain links TRBV5-6 to TRBJ2-3, with TRBD2 as a possible D gene (5 bases). Germline values: CDR1 SGHDT, CDR2 YYEEEE. Trimming removed 0 bases at V and 2 bases at J, with 10 bases between. This CDR3 is 15 amino acids long. DNA of the CDR3: TGTGCCAGCAGCTTGGGAAGCGGATACACAGATACGCAGTATTTT. This encodes CASSLGSGYTDTQYF.

The rearrangement uses TRBV5-1 and TRBJ1-2; unclear D gene. The CDR3 sequence is 14 residues long. Trimming left V 0 bases short and J 4 bases short, with 10 bases between. From germline, CDR1 is SGHRS and CDR2 YFSETQ. CDR3 residues: CASSLEPPIYGYTF. The CDR3 nucleotides are TGCGCCAGCAGCTTGGAGCCACCCATCTATGGCTACACCTTC.

In this sample, this clone turned up once. The chain employs TRBV6-1 and TRBJ1-2; a possible D gene is TRBD1 (5 bases). V lost 1 base, J lost 0 bases, and 6 bases lay in between. Looked up from germline, CDR1 is MNHNS and CDR2 is SASEGT. The CDR3 is 14 residues long. CDR3 in amino acids: CASSEDRTNYGYTF. The DNA of the CDR3 is TGTGCCAGCAGTGAAGACAGGACTAACTATGGCTACACCTTC.

The chain combines TRBV13 with TRBJ2-7, with D maybe TRBD1 (6 bases). CDR1 is PRHDT and CDR2 is FYEKMQ in the germline V gene (reference sequence). This CDR3 comprises 15 residues. Trimming pared 5 bases from V and 1 base from J, leaving 15 bases between. The CDR3 coding sequence is TGTGCCAGCAGCCACGCAGGGGAAGGATCCTACGAGCAGTACTTC. It specifies CASSHAGEGSYEQYF.

The chain employs TRBV4-2 and TRBJ1-2, with 10 bases identical to TRBD1. After removal of 0 bases from V and 0 bases from J, the junction contained 1 base not matched to a gene. Germline V gene sequence: CDR1 LGHNA, CDR2 YNFKEQ. The CDR3 loop spans 16 amino acids. CDR3: CASSQEGQGSNYGYTF. Here the CDR3 DNA reads TGTGCCAGCAGCCAAGAGGGACAGGGGTCTAACTATGGCTACACCTTC.

The J gene is TRBJ1-3, the V gene TRBV7-9, with 9 bases aligning to TRBD1. J gave up 2 bases and V 5 bases, and 4 bases lay outside the gene matches. This CDR3 is built from 15 residues. Germline V gene lookup returns CDR1 SEHNR and CDR2 FQNEAQ (reference sequence). CDR3 sequence: CASSQRTGAGNTIYF. For the CDR3, the DNA is TGTGCCAGCAGCCAAAGGACAGGGGCTGGAAACACCATATATTTT.